This T cell receptor beta chain was found in a study of shared clonotypes between healthy human individuals. General study points: It was the few donors that limited the genetic and exposure-history diversity represented. Non-shared clonotypes were found to have lower generation probabilities than the clonotypes that were shared by all four of the sorted-subset donors. Larger richness was generally estimated for naive than memory subsets.

Naive CD8 cells were CD45RO-negative, positively selected for CCR7, excluding terminally differentiated effector memory CD45RA+ cells. Deletions cut 5 bases from V and 5 bases from J, with 22 bases between. Germline V gives CDR1 SGHTA, CDR2 FQGNSA. The CDR3 has 17 amino acids. Evenly divided among several immunoSEQ plates was the genomic DNA of each subset. Sequencing used immunoSEQ multiplex PCR; TCRdb keeps in-frame clones, though not all of them. Of just over 2,000,000 clones listed, over 85% are singletons. To note about this clone: Antigen unknown.

Sequencing was done on a sample of naive CD8+ T cells sorted from blood. The receptor was derived from a man between 18 and 29 years old in good health. The chain employs TRBV7-2 and TRBJ2-1; D possibly matches TRBD1 or TRBD2 (5 bases each). The CDR3 bases are TGTGCCAGCAGCCTAGGACACGGGGACCCCGGCCACAATGAGCAGTTCTTC. Translating it yields CASSLGHGDPGHNEQFF.